This TCR beta chain comes out of a study of response to subunit inactivated influenza vaccine. TCRdb re-called the RT-PCR reads with MiXCR, one entry per CDR3 protein. The sample includes approximately 480,000 distinct CDR3 sequences, approximately 11% of them seen just once. The CDR3 is made up of 12 amino acids. Germline CDR1 is SGHRS and CDR2 is YFSETQ. Between the trimmed V and J ends, which lost 7 bases and 0 bases, there was a span of 7 bases. Remarks on this clonotype: Its cognate antigen is unknown.

The study's findings and limits: New T cells are recruited in small numbers by each seasonal influenza vaccination, according to the authors' suggestion.

The V and J genes are TRBV5-1 and TRBJ2-5, with D possibly matching TRBD1 (6 bases). The TCR originated in a man over 45 who received an inactivated influenza vaccine. Sequences were derived from PBMCs from blood, sampled roughly 47 days after vaccination. The CDR3 sequence is CASRQDQETQYF. CDR3 sequence (DNA): TGCGCCAGCCGACAGGACCAAGAGACCCAGTACTTC.